The present T cell receptor beta chain was sequenced within a study of blood T cells in healthy people across ages. General study findings and limits: Investigators viewed diversity estimates from one million T cells as underestimates, the study reported.

The second PCR ran roughly 7 to 12 cycles with a sample-barcoded 5' primer and J-beta primers. The yield of each sample was at least 3 million CDR3-containing paired-end reads. TCRdb itself ran the 5' RACE reads through MiXCR, one entry per CDR3 protein. This sample has roughly 680,000 distinct CDR3 sequences; 45% to 60% occur once, and the top ten carry 13%. As to this clonotype: Antigen specificity is unknown.

CDR1 is SGDLS and CDR2 is YYNGEE in the germline V gene. The CDR3 totals 14 residues. V was shortened by 4 bases and J by 2 bases, with 13 bases between the two germline ends. The sample was blood. This sequence originates from a woman older than 75 in good health. This chain connects TRBV9 to TRBJ2-7; maybe TRBD1 (5 bases). In DNA, the CDR3 is TGTGCCAGCAGCATCGCAGGGTCCACCTACGAGCAGTACTTC. It encodes CASSIAGSTYEQYF.